The 17 T cell receptor beta chains reported below all come from one sample, sequenced in a study of long-term antiretroviral therapy in people with HIV. Version v3.0 of the immunoSEQ assay was performed at survey level. Sequencing used immunoSEQ multiplex PCR; TCRdb keeps in-frame clones, though not all of them. The table records around 23,000 clones, 70% to 85% of them present only once. This sample comprised unsorted PBMCs, obtained 4.4 years after starting antiretroviral therapy. The receptors stem from a man aged 30 to 39 with HIV.

This clone was found a few times. The V call is TRBV7-9, the J call TRBJ1-2, with D tentatively TRBD1 (5 bases). The V end lost 5 bases, the J end lost 3 bases, and 16 bases lay between the germline ends. The CDR3 totals 15 residues. Germline CDR1 is SEHNR and CDR2 is FQNEAQ (reference sequence). Written as DNA, the CDR3 is TGTGCCAGCAGCGGGACCGGGACGGACGACTATGGCTACACCTTC. It is translated as CASSGTGTDDYGYTF.

This sequence joins TRBV5-8 and TRBJ1-1; no firm D call. The CDR3 totals 13 residues. Germline-derived CDR1 and CDR2 are SGHTS and YDEGEE. Deletions cut 2 bases from V and 1 base from J, with 6 bases between. The CDR3: CASSFIGNTEAFF. The DNA for the CDR3 is TGTGCCAGCAGCTTTATCGGGAACACTGAAGCTTTCTTT.

This chain connects TRBV9 to TRBJ2-5; 7 positions match TRBD1. The CDR3 covers 15 residues. Trimming removed 4 bases from V and 5 bases from J; junction bases left unmatched: 11. The germline CDR1 and CDR2 sequences are SGDLS and YYNGEE. The CDR3 protein is CASSTRDSPRETQYF. In DNA form, the CDR3 reads TGTGCCAGCAGCACTCGGGACAGCCCTAGGGAGACCCAGTACTTC.

Points on this clone: One junction end disagrees with the germline gene, perhaps due to a read error. This chain connects TRBV7-7 to TRBJ2-7; a weak D match, TRBD1 (6 bases). Looked up from germline, CDR1 is SSHAT and CDR2 is FNYEAQ (reference sequence). CDR3 length equals 13 residues. CDR3 sequence: CASSFTRGTEQYF. Here the CDR3 DNA reads TGTGCTAGCAGCTTTACCAGGGGCACCGAGCAGTACTTC.

The chain links TRBV7-2 to TRBJ2-5; D is perhaps TRBD1 (5 bases). Deletions cut 1 base from V and 1 base from J, with 13 bases between. The CDR3 sequence is 16 residues long. Germline lookup yields CDR1 SGHTA and CDR2 FQGNSA. CDR3 sequence: CASSLVGAGIQETQYF. CDR3 DNA: TGTGCCAGCAGCTTAGTAGGGGCAGGGATCCAAGAGACCCAGTACTTC.

J is TRBJ2-7 and V is TRBV28; a possible D gene is TRBD2 (5 bases). Germline loops: CDR1 MDHEN, CDR2 SYDVKM. Trimming removed 4 bases at V and 5 bases at J, with 6 bases between. The CDR3 is 11 residues long. This CDR3 reads CASSSGNEQYF. The CDR3 DNA sequence: TGTGCCAGCAGTTCCGGGAACGAGCAGTACTTC.

V gene TRBV6-1 combines with J gene TRBJ2-3; D uncertain. The V gene's germline CDR1 is MNHNS and CDR2 SASEGT. V was pared by 5 bases and J by 11 bases, with 11 bases between. The CDR3 sequence is 11 residues long. The CDR3 DNA is TGTGCCAGCAGTTACCAGCAGAAGCAGTATTTT. As protein: CASSYQQKQYF.

In its sample, this clone was seen once. The rearrangement links TRBV7-2 to TRBJ1-2, with a possible D match to TRBD1 (5 bases). Looked up from germline, CDR1 is SGHTA and CDR2 is FQGNSA. The CDR3 runs 15 residues. V lost 5 bases, J lost 4 bases, and 17 bases lay in between. The CDR3 nucleotides are TGTGCCAGCAGCACCGAGCAGGGTCAAACCTATGGCTACACCTTC. Translation: CASSTEQGQTYGYTF.

The chain joins TRBV6-1 to TRBJ2-7; 7 positions agree with TRBD1. The CDR3 has 15 residues. J lost 0 bases, V lost 5 bases, and 7 bases had no gene match. From germline, CDR1 is MNHNS and CDR2 SASEGT. This CDR3 is CASSTGDRGSYEQYF. The CDR3 DNA follows: TGTGCCAGCAGTACAGGGGATAGAGGCTCCTACGAGCAGTACTTC.

CDR3 sequence (DNA): TGTGCCAGCAGTGAGTACAGGGGGTTCTACGAGCAGTACTTC. Translated, it gives CASSEYRGFYEQYF. This rearrangement joins TRBV6-1 to TRBJ2-7; 8 nucleotides align to TRBD1. CDR1 is MNHNS and CDR2 is SASEGT in the germline V gene. There are 14 residues in the CDR3. Germline trimming cut 3 bases from V and 3 bases from J; bases unmatched to any gene: 4.

The V gene is TRBV4-1, the J gene TRBJ2-1; no firm D call. CDR1 and CDR2 from the germline V gene are MGHRA and YSYEKL. CDR3 length equals 16 residues. Between the trimmed V and J ends, which lost 4 bases and 5 bases, there was a span of 18 bases. The DNA for the CDR3 is TGCGCCAGCAGCCTCCGGGTCCTTCTACTGAACAATGAGCAGTTCTTC. Protein: CASSLRVLLLNNEQFF.

The gene calls are TRBV5-1 and TRBJ1-5, with a tentative D call TRBD1 (5 bases). Germline V lookup: CDR1 SGHRS, CDR2 YFSETQ. The CDR3 has 14 residues. Trimming stripped 4 bases from V and 4 bases from J, with 12 bases between. The CDR3 region has the DNA TGCGCCAGCAGCCCGGGACCGAGTAATCAGCCCCAGCATTTT. It encodes CASSPGPSNQPQHF.

The CDR3 DNA is TGTGCCAGCAGCTTGGGGCAGGACGCGACCTACGAGCAGTACTTC. Protein product: CASSLGQDATYEQYF. The chain has TRBV5-5 and TRBJ2-7; D gene unclear. Trimming took 0 bases from V and 2 from J, leaving 12 bases between them. The CDR3 length is 15 residues. Germline V lookup: CDR1 SGHKS, CDR2 YYEKEE (reference sequence).

V usage is TRBV9 and J usage is TRBJ2-1, with a weak D call TRBD2 (5 bases). The CDR3 is 16 amino acids. V was clipped by 3 bases and J by 0 bases, with 13 bases between them. Germline V gives CDR1 SGDLS, CDR2 YYNGEE. In nucleotides, the CDR3 is TGTGCCAGCAGCGACCGACCTGGGAGCTCCTACAATGAGCAGTTCTTC. Its protein is CASSDRPGSSYNEQFF.

The rearrangement uses TRBV4-3 and TRBJ2-1; 10 bases are a match to TRBD2. Germline V gives CDR1 LGHNA, CDR2 YSLEER. V dropped 1 base and J dropped 2; count of bases not matched to a gene: 2. The CDR3 extends over 16 amino acids. The CDR3 bases are TGCGCCAGCAGCCAAGGAACTAGCGGGGCCTACAATGAGCAGTTCTTC. It encodes CASSQGTSGAYNEQFF.

This chain joins TRBV6-5 and TRBJ1-2, with TRBD1 as a possible D gene (5 bases). The CDR3 spans 14 residues. The germline V and J ends were trimmed by 1 base and 2 bases, with 8 bases remaining between them. CDR1 and CDR2 (germline): MNHEY, SVGAGI. CDR3 sequence (DNA): TGTGCCAGCAGTTACTTCGGACAAAACTATGGCTACACCTTC. Protein sequence: CASSYFGQNYGYTF.

The CDR3 here is CASSGNSYNEQFF. Written as DNA, the CDR3 is TGTGCCAGCTCCGGGAACTCCTACAATGAGCAGTTCTTC. J is TRBJ2-1 and V is TRBV6-5, with a tentative D call TRBD2 (5 bases). Per germline, CDR1 MNHEY and CDR2 SVGAGI. The germline V and J ends were trimmed by 8 bases and 0 bases, with 8 bases remaining between them. The CDR3 is 13 residues long.